The T cell receptor (beta chain) under discussion was sequenced for a study of blood T cell repertoires in COVID-19. The wider study: Nucleic acid was either cDNA or gDNA, and it came from T cells, B-cell-depleted T cells, or PBMCs.

The authors' processing: Amplifying reference gene primers gave estimates of nucleated cell counts. The protocol was immunoSEQ multiplex PCR, while the TCRdb copy is restricted to in-frame clones and leaves out a portion. D and trimming come from the DNA, and the V and J calls and clone size come from that table. This table holds over 250,000 clones, approximately 88% found once. Germline CDR1 is SGHRS and CDR2 is YFSETQ. The CDR3 consists of 19 residues. V was pared by 3 bases and J by 0 bases, with 8 bases of the junction left unmatched. This chain links TRBV5-1 with TRBJ2-3; 15 nucleotides agree with TRBD2. Sequenced sample: peripheral blood. The source is a man over 45 with acute or convalescent COVID-19. CDR3 bases: TGCGCCAGCAGCTCCCGAGGACTAGCGGGGGGGCCGAGCACAGATACGCAGTATTTT. Amino acids: CASSSRGLAGGPSTDTQYF.